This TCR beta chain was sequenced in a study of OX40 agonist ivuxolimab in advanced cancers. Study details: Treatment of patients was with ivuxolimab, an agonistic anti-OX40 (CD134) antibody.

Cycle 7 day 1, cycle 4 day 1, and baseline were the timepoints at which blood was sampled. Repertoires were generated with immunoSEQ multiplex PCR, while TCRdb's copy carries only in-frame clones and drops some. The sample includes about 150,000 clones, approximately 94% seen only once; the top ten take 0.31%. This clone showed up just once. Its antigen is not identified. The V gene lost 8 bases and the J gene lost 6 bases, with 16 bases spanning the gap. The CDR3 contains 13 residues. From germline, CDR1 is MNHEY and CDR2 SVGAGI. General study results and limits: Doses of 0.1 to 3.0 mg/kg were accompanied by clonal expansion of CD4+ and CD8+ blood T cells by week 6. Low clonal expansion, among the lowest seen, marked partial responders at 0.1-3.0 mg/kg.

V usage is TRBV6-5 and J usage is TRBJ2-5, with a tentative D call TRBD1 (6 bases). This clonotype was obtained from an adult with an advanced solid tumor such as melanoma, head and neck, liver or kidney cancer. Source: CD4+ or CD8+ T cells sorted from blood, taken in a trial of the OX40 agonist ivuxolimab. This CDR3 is CASQRAGEQTQYF. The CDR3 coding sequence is TGTGCCAGCCAACGGGCAGGGGAACAGACCCAGTACTTC.